Included here is one TCR beta chain sequence, with context. The data were produced by immunoSEQ multiplex PCR, yet TCRdb's version contains in-frame clones alone and is incomplete. The sample has roughly 79,000 clones; about 80% are singletons. V lost 4 bases, J lost 6 bases, and 12 bases stayed unmatched. CDR3 length: 16 amino acids. Germline CDR1 is SGHRS and CDR2 is YFSETQ. The sample belongs to a study of OX40 agonist ivuxolimab in advanced cancers. This specimen was CD4+ or CD8+ T cells sorted from blood, taken in a trial of the OX40 agonist ivuxolimab. The source is an adult with an advanced solid tumor such as melanoma, head and neck, liver or kidney cancer. This chain connects TRBV5-1 to TRBJ1-5; 8 bases align to TRBD1. The CDR3 protein is CASSPIGLTGGQPQHF. In DNA, the CDR3 is TGCGCCAGCAGCCCAATAGGGCTAACAGGGGGTCAGCCCCAGCATTTT.